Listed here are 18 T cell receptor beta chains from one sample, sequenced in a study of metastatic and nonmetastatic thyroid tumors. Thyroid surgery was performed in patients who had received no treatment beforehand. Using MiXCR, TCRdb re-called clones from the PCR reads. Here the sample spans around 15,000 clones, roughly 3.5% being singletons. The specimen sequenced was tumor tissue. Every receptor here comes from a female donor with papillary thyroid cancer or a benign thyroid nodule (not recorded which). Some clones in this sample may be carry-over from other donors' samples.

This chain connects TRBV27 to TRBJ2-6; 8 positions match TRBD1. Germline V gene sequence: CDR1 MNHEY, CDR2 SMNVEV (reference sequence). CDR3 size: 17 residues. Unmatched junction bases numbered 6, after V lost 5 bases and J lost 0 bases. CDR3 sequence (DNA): TGTGCCAGCAGTCCAAGGACAGGGCTCTCTGGGGCCAACGTCCTGACTTTC. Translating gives CASSPRTGLSGANVLTF.

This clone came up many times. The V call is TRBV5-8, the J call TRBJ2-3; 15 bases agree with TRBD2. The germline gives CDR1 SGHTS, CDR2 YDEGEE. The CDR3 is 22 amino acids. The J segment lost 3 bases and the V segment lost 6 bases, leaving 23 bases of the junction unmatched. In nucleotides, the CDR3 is TGTGCCAGCAACCGGTGGGCCTTCCCGGGACTAGCGGGAGGTGGATCGACAGATACGCAGTATTTT. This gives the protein CASNRWAFPGLAGGGSTDTQYF.

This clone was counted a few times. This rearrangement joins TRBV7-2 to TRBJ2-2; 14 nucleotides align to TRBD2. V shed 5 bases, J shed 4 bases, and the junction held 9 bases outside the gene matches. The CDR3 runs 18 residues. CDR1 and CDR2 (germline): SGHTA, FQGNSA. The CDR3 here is CASSLGLAGARGTGELFF. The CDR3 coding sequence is TGTGCCAGCAGCCTGGGACTAGCGGGAGCTCGCGGCACCGGGGAGCTGTTTTTT.

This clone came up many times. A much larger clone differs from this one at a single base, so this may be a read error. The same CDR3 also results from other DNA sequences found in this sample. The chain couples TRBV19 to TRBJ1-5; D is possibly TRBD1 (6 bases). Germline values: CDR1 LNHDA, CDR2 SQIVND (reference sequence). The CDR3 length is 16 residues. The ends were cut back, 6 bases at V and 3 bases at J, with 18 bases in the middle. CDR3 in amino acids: CASSPTGITSNQPQHF. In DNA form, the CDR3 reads TGTGCCAGTAGCCCGACAGGTATCACGTCCAATCAGCCCCAGCATTTT.

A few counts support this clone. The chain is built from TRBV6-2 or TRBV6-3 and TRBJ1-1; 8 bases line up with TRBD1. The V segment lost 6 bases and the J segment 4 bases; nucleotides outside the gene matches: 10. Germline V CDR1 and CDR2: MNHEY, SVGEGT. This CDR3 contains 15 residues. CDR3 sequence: CASSTSTGARTEAFF. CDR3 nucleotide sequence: TGTGCCAGCAGCACATCGACAGGGGCTCGCACTGAAGCTTTCTTT.

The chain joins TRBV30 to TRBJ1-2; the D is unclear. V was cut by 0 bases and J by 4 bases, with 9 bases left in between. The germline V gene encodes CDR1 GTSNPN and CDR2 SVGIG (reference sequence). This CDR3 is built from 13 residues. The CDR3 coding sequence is TGTGCCTGGAGTGTGGGCGCCGGCTATGGCTACACCTTC. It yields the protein CAWSVGAGYGYTF. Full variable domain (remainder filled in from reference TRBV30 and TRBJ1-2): SQTIHQWPATLVQPVGSPLSLECTVEGTSNPNLYWYRQAAGRGLQLLFYSVGIGQISSEVPQNLSASRPQDRQFILSSKKLLLSDSGFYLCAWSVGAGYGYTFGSGTRLTVV.

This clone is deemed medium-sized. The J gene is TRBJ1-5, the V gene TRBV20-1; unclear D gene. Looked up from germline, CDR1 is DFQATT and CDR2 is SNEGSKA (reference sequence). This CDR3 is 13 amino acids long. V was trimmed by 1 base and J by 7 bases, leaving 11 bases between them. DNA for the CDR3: TGCAGTGCTAGAGTCGGAAGATCCCAGCCCCAGCATTTT. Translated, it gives CSARVGRSQPQHF.

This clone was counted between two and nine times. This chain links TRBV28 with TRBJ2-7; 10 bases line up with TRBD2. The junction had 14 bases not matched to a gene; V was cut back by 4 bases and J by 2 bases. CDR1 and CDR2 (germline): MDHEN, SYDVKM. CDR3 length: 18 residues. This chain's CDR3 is CASSSGTSVRHGAYEQYF. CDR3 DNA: TGTGCCAGCAGTTCCGGGACTAGCGTGAGGCACGGGGCCTACGAGCAGTACTTC.

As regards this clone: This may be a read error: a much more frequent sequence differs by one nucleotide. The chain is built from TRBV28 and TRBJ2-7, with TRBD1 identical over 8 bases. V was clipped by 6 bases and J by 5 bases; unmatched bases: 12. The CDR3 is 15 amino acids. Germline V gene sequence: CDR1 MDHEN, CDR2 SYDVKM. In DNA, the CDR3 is TGTGCCAGCAGCTCGGACAGGGATGCAGCTGACGAGCAGTACTTC. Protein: CASSSDRDAADEQYF.

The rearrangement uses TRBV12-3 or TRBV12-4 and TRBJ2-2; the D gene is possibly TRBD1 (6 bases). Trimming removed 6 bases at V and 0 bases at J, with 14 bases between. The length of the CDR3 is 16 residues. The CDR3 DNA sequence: TGTGCCAGCAGCCCTCGGACAGCCTCGAACACCGGGGAGCTGTTTTTT. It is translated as CASSPRTASNTGELFF.

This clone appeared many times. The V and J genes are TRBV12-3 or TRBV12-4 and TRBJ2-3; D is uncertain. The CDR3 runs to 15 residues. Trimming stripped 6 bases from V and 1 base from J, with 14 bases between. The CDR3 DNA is TGTGCCAGCAGCCTGCTCGTCTTTGGCACAGATACGCAGTATTTT. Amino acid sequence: CASSLLVFGTDTQYF.

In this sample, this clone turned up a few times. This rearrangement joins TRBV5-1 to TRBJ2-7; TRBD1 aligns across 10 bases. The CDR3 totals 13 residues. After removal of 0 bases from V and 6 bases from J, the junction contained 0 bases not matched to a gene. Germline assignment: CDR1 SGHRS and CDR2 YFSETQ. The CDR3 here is CASSLGDRGEQYF. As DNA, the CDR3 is TGCGCCAGCAGCTTGGGGGACAGGGGCGAGCAGTACTTC. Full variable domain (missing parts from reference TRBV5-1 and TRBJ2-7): KAGVTQTPRYLIKTRGQQVTLSCSPISGHRSVSWYQQTPGQGLQFLFEYFSETQRNKGNFPGRFSGRQFSNSRSEMNVSTLELGDSALYLCASSLGDRGEQYFGPGTRLTVT.

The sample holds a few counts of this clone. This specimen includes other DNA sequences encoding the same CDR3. The CDR3 nucleotides are TGTGCCAGCAGCCCAGGACAGGGCGGGCGGGGCTACACCTTC. Its protein product is CASSPGQGGRGYTF. The chain combines TRBV6-4 with TRBJ1-2; TRBD1 aligns across 8 bases. Germline-derived CDR1 and CDR2 are MRHNA and SNTAGT. This CDR3 spans 14 amino acids. The junction had 11 bases not matched to a gene; V was cut back by 6 bases and J by 8 bases.

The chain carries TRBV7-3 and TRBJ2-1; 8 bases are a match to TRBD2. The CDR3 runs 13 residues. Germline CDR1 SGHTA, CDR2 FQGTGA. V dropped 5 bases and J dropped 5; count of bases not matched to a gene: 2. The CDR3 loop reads CASSGAGDNEQFF. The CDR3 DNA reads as TGTGCCAGCAGCGGAGCGGGAGACAATGAGCAGTTCTTC.

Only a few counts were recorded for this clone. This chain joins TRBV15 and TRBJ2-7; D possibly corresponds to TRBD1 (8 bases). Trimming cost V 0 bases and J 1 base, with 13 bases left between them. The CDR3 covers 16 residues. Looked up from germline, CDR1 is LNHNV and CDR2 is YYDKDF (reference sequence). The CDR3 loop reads CATSREAQGGSYEQYF. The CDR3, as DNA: TGTGCCACCAGCAGAGAAGCACAGGGGGGGTCCTACGAGCAGTACTTC. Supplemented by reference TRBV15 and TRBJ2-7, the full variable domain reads DAMVIQNPRYQVTQFGKPVTLSCSQTLNHNVMYWYQQKSSQAPKLLFHYYDKDFNNEADTPDNFQSRRPNTSFCFLDIRSPGLGDTAMYLCATSREAQGGSYEQYFGPGTRLTVT.

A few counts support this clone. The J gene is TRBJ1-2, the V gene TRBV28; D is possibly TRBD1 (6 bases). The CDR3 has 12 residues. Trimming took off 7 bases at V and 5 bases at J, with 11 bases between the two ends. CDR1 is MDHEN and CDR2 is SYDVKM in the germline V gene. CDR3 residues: CASILDRYGYTF. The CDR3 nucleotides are TGTGCCAGCATCCTGGACAGATATGGCTACACCTTC.

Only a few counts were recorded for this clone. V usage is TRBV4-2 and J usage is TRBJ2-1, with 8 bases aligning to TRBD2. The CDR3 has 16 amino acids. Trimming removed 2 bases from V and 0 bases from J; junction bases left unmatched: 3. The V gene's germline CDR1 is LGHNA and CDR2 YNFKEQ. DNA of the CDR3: TGTGCCAGCAGCCAAATAGCGGGGAGCTCCTACAATGAGCAGTTCTTC. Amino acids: CASSQIAGSSYNEQFF.

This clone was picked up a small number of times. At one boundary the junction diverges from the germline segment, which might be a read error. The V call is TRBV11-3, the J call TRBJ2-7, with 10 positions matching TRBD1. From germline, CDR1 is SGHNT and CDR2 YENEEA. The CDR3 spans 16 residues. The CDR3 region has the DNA TGTGCCAGCAGCCTAGAGAAGGGACAGGGGAACTACGAGCAGTACTTC. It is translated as CASSLEKGQGNYEQYF.